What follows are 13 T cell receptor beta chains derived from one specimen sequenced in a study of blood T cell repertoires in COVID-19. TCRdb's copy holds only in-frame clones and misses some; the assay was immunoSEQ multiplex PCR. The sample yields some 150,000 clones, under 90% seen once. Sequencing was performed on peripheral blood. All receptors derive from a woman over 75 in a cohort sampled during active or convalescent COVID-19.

CDR3 in DNA: TGTGCCAGCAGTTTTTACAGTGCTAATGAAAAACTGTTTTTT. Translated, it gives CASSFYSANEKLFF. This rearrangement joins TRBV6-2 or TRBV6-3 to TRBJ1-4; no reliable D call. Germline loops: CDR1 MNHEY, CDR2 SVGEGT. V lost 4 bases, J lost 3 bases, and 9 bases lay in between. The CDR3 has 14 amino acids.

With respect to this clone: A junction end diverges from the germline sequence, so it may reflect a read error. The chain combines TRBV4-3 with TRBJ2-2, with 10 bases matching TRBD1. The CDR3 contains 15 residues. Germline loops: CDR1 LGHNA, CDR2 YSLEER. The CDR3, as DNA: TGCGCCCGCAGACGACAGGGGGCTGGTGCCGGGGAGCTGTTTTTT. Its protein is CARRRQGAGAGELFF.

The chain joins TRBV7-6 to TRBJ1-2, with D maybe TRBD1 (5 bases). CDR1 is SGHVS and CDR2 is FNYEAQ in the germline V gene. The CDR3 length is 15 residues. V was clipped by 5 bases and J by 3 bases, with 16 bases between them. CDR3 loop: CASSASAGVDYGYTF. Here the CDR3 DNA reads TGTGCCAGCAGCGCGTCCGCGGGGGTAGACTATGGCTACACCTTC.

The DNA for the CDR3 is TGTGCCAGCAGCTTAATGCAGGGGTCGGGAGAGCAGTACGTC. This translates into CASSLMQGSGEQYV. The chain uses TRBV7-9 and TRBJ2-7; maybe TRBD1 (6 bases). V lost 2 bases and J 7 bases, leaving 15 bases between the germline ends. Germline V lookup: CDR1 SEHNR, CDR2 FQNEAQ (reference sequence). The CDR3 has 14 amino acids.

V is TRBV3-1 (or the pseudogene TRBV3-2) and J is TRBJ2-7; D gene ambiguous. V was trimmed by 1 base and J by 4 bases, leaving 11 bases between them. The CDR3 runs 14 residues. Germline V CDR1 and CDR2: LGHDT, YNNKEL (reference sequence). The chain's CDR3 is CASSQGAPPYEQYV. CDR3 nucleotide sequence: TGTGCCAGCAGCCAAGGGGCTCCTCCTTACGAGCAGTACGTC.

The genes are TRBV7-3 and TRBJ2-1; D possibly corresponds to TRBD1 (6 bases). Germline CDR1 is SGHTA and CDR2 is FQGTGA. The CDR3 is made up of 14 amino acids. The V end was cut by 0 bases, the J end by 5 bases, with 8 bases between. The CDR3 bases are TGTGCCAGCAGCTTAACCGGGGACAACAATGAGCAGTTCTTC. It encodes CASSLTGDNNEQFF. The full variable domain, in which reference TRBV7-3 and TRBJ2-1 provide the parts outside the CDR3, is GAGVSQTPSNKVTEKGKYVELRCDPISGHTALYWYRQSLGQGPEFLIYFQGTGAADDSGLPNDRFFAVRPEGSVSTLKIQRTERGDSAVYLCASSLTGDNNEQFFGPGTRLTVL.

The CDR3 is CASSGTGGSGANVLTF. DNA of the CDR3: TGTGCCAGCAGCGGGACAGGGGGCTCTGGGGCCAACGTCCTGACTTTC. The V and J genes are TRBV5-6 and TRBJ2-6; 11 bases fit TRBD1. Germline V gene data show CDR1 as SGHDT and CDR2 as YYEEEE. This CDR3 is built from 16 residues. V shed 4 bases, J shed 0 bases, and the junction held 0 bases outside the gene matches.

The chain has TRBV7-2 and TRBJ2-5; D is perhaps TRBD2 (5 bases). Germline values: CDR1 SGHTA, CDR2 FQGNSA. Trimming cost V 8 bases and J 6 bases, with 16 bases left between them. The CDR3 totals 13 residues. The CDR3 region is CASVPIALKTQYF. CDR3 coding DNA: TGTGCCAGCGTACCCATAGCGTTGAAGACCCAGTACTTC.

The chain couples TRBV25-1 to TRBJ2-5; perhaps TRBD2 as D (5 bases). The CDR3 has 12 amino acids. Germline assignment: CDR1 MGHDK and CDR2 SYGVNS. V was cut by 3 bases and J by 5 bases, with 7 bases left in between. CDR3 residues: CASSEWRETQYF. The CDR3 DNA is TGTGCCAGCAGTGAGTGGAGGGAGACCCAGTACTTC.

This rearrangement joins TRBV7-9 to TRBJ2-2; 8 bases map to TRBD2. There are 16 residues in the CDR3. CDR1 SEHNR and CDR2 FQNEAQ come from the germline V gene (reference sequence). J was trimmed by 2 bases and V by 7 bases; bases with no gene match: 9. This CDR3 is CASIPLGLVNTGELFF. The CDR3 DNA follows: TGTGCCAGCATTCCTTTGGGACTAGTAAACACCGGGGAGCTGTTTTTT. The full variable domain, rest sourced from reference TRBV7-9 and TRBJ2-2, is DTGVSQNPRHKITKRGQNVTFRCDPISEHNRLYWYRQTLGQGPEFLTYFQNEAQLEKSRLLSDRFSAERPKGSFSTLEIQRTEQGDSAMYLCASIPLGLVNTGELFFGEGSRLTVL.

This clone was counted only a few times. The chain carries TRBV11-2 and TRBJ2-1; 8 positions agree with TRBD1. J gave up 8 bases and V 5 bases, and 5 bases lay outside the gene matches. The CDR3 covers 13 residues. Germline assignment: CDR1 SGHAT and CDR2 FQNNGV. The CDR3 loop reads CASSPDRGYEQFF. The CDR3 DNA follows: TGTGCCAGCAGCCCCGACAGGGGATATGAGCAGTTCTTC. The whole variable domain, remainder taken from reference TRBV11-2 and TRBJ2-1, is EAGVAQSPRYKIIEKRQSVAFWCNPISGHATLYWYQQILGQGPKLLIQFQNNGVVDDSQLPKDRFSAERLKGVDSTLKIQPAKLEDSAVYLCASSPDRGYEQFFGPGTRLTVL.

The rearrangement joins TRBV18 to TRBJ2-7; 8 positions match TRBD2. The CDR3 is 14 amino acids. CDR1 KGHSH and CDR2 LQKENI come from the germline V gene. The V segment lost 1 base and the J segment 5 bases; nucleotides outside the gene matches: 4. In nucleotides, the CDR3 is TGTGCCAGCTCACCACGGCGGGGGGATAACGAGCAGTACGTC. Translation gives CASSPRRGDNEQYV.

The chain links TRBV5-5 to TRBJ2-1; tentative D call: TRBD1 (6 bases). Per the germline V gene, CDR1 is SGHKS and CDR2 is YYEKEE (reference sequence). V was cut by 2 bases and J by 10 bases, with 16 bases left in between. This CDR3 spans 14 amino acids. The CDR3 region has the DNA TGTGCCAGCAGCTTAGTGGCAGGGGCCTGGGAGCAGTTCTTC. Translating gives CASSLVAGAWEQFF.